Sequencing of this TCR beta chain was carried out in a study of control samples from healthy donors and cancer patients. Repertoires were generated with immunoSEQ multiplex PCR, while TCRdb's copy carries only in-frame clones and drops some. The sample carries about 61,000 clones, around 91% recorded once. The length of the CDR3 is 12 residues. From germline, CDR1 is LNHDA and CDR2 SQIVND (reference sequence). V lost 5 bases, J lost 8 bases, and 9 bases lay in between. This chain connects TRBV19 to TRBJ1-4, with D perhaps matching TRBD1 (5 bases). The clonotype was recovered from a man between 60 and 75 years old with colorectal cancer. What was sequenced was PBMCs. The CDR3 bases are TGTGCCAGTAGTGGGACGGGAGAAAAACTGTTTTTT. Protein: CASSGTGEKLFF.